This TCR beta chain was recorded in a study of immune reconstitution after stem cell transplant in scleroderma (dated by TCRdb to between 2016 and 2019). From a lookup of the germline V gene, CDR1 and CDR2 are SQVTM and ANQGSEA. Here V drops 8 bases and J drops 8 bases, and the junction holds 8 bases not matched to any gene. Its CDR3 holds 11 amino acids, cysteine through phenylalanine. The sequence is cut down to CDR3 DNA, 33 bases in frame from base 1. Receptors were amplified or captured by RT-PCR. Sequencing was carried out with an Illumina MiSeq. The public reads were quality trimmed at Q25 with fastp and then assembled into clones with MiXCR by TCRdb, keeping productive beta chains. Duplicate CDR3 protein sequences are folded into a single record with the most common DNA and genes. Recorded for this sample are roughly 1,900 distinct CDR3 sequences; 13% of them occurred a single time. The top ten clonotypes cover around 55% of the sample.

Many counts were recorded for this clonotype. Its antigen is unknown. No much larger clonotype is one base removed from it; base qualities were not supplied. The chain links TRBV29-1 with TRBJ1-1; 7 nucleotides in the junction match TRBD1. This sample was gathered before or after autologous hematopoietic stem cell transplantation (not recorded which). This receptor was identified in a female donor with systemic sclerosis. The CDR3 corresponds to CSTAEGQEAFF. The sequenced DNA is TGCAGCACAGCTGAGGGACAGGAAGCTTTCTTT.